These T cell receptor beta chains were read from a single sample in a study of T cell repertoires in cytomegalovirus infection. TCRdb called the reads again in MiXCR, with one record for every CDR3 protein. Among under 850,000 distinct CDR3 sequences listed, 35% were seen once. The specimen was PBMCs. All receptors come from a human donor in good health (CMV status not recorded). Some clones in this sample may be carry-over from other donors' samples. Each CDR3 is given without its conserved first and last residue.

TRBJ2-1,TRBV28,ASSFPNIRDSSYNEQF
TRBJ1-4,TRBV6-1,ASIPRVSSNEKLF
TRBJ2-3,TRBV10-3,AISGTGGGMGTDTQY
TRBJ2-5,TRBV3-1,ASSQNGNQETQY
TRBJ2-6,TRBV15,ATSRDLEHFSGANVLT
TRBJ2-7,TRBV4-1,ASSQGPLVSGQY
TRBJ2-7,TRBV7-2,ASNPGRSSYEQY
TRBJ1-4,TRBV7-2,ASSLGGAREKLF
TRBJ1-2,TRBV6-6,ASSTAGVDGYT
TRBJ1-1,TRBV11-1,ASSRGQGVMNTEAF
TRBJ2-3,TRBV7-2,ASSLAAPSGTDTQY
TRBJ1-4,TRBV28,ASSFKTEGEATNEKLF
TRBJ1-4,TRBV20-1,SARSPGGGEKLF
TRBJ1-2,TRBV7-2,ASSLVAGIPYGYT
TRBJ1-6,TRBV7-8,ASSLNPSYRGYNSPLH
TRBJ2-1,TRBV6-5,ASSSRFRGYSYNEQF
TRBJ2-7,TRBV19,ASSPRTGVSSYEQY
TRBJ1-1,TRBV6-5,ASSYSRRRWGDTEAF